This T cell receptor (beta chain) was captured in a study of cytomegalovirus exposure and HLA in healthy donors. Use of 60 Vbeta and 13 Jbeta primers characterized the PCR. The assay was immunoSEQ multiplex PCR, and TCRdb's table has in-frame clones only and misses some. The table lists under 300,000 clones, around 81% of them singletons, with less than 9% in the top ten. This clone has a single count. Its target is unknown. Germline assignment: CDR1 MNHEY and CDR2 SVGAGI. Trimming removed 2 bases from V and 2 bases from J; junction bases left unmatched: 3. CDR3 length equals 14 residues. Overall study results and limits: Analysis performed later found 16,951 TCR beta sequences associated with HLA alleles at 0.05 false discovery rate.

The sequenced sample consisted of PBMCs. The sequence was collected from a woman aged 55 to 70 in good health and CMV-seropositive. J is TRBJ2-7 and V is TRBV6-5, with TRBD2 identical over 7 bases. As DNA, the CDR3 is TGTGCCAGCAGTTACGCGGGAGATCCCTACGAGCAGTACTTC. Encoded protein: CASSYAGDPYEQYF.